Here is one TCR beta chain with its context. The data belong to a study of CXCR3-negative and CXCR3-positive naive CD8 T cells. Study overall: Overall TRB read output was about 135 million, and each library contained about 1.5 +/- 0.3 million reads.

The length of the CDR3 is 15 residues. CDR1 and CDR2 (germline): SEHNR, FQNEAQ (reference sequence). TRB cDNA was prepared as libraries by UMI-labeled 5' RACE. Using the 5' RACE reads, TCRdb records one entry per CDR3 protein without DNA. The repertoire table contains approximately 66,000 distinct CDR3 sequences. This chain joins TRBV7-9 and TRBJ1-5; the D call of TRBD1 rests on TCRdb alone, since no DNA is present to check it. Sequencing used naive CXCR3- CD8+ T cells from blood. Sample subset: CD45RO-CCR7+CD27+CD95- naive CD8+ T cells lacking CXCR3 (TNR3-). The receptor's source is a human donor in good health. Some clones in this sample may be carry-over from other donors' samples. The CDR3 loop reads CASSLTGGSGQPQHF.